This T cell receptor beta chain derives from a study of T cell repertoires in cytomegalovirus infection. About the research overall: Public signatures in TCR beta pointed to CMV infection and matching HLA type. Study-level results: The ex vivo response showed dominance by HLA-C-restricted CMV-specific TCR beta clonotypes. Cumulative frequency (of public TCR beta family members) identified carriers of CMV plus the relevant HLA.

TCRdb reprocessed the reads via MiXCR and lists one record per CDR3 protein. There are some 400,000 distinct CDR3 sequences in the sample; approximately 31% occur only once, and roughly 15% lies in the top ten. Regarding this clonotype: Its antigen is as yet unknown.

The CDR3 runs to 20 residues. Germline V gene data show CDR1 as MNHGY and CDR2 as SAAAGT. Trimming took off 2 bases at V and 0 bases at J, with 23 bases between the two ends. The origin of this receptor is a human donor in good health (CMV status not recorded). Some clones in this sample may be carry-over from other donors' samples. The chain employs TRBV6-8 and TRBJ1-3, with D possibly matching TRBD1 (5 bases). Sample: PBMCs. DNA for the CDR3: TGTGCCAGCAGTTACACCCCCGTGGGGAAGCGGGACCACTCTGGAAACACCATATATTTT. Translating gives CASSYTPVGKRDHSGNTIYF.